The next 7 T cell receptor beta chains were all read from a single sample in a study of blood T cells in healthy people across ages. Sample-barcoded 5' priming and a J-beta primer mix drove a second PCR of roughly 6 to 12 cycles. In TCRdb, the 5' RACE reads were re-called with MiXCR into one record per CDR3 protein. The sample has some 1.8 million distinct CDR3 sequences, about two fifths seen once; the top ten hold 23%. The sample taken for sequencing was blood. The receptors here all came from a human donor in good health.

With respect to this clonotype: Its ends do not fully match the called genes, so a read error is possible. The chain couples TRBV12-3 or TRBV12-4 to TRBJ2-3, with D possibly TRBD1 on 6 matching bases. The CDR3 has 14 amino acids. The CDR3 DNA is TGTGCCAGCAGCCCGAGTGTCTGGACAGATACGGAGTATTTT. Amino acids: CASSPSVWTDTEYF.

V usage is TRBV5-4 and J usage is TRBJ1-3; 9 nucleotides agree with TRBD1. This CDR3 has 16 amino acids. V dropped 4 bases and J dropped 4; count of bases not matched to a gene: 9. In germline, CDR1 is SGHNT, CDR2 YYREEE (reference sequence). CDR3 residues: CASSSTTGGLGNTIYF. The CDR3 region has the DNA TGTGCCAGCAGCAGTACTACAGGGGGCCTGGGAAACACCATATATTTT. Complete variable domain (other parts from reference TRBV5-4 and TRBJ1-3): ETGVTQSPTHLIKTRGQQVTLRCSSQSGHNTVSWYQQALGQGPQFIFQYYREEENGRGNFPPRFSGLQFPNYSSELNVNALELDDSALYLCASSSTTGGLGNTIYFGEGSWLTVV.

This clonotype has more than one count but fewer than ten. The chain is built from TRBV7-9 and TRBJ1-1, with a possible D match to TRBD1 (5 bases). The V end was cut by 0 bases, the J end by 1 base, with 9 bases between. This CDR3 is 15 amino acids long. CDR1 SEHNR and CDR2 FQNEAQ come from the germline V gene (reference sequence). This CDR3 is CASSLARGRNTEAFF. CDR3 sequence (DNA): TGTGCCAGCAGCTTAGCTAGGGGCAGGAACACTGAAGCTTTCTTT. The entire variable domain, with the rest obtained from reference TRBV7-9 and TRBJ1-1, is as follows: DTGVSQNPRHKITKRGQNVTFRCDPISEHNRLYWYRQTLGQGPEFLTYFQNEAQLEKSRLLSDRFSAERPKGSFSTLEIQRTEQGDSAMYLCASSLARGRNTEAFFGQGTRLTVV.

This clonotype was detected once. The rearrangement uses TRBV29-1 and TRBJ2-5; 8 nucleotides align to TRBD2. Trimming removed 3 bases from V and 1 base from J; junction bases left unmatched: 4. The germline V gene encodes CDR1 SQVTM and CDR2 ANQGSEA. The CDR3 has 14 amino acids. Here the CDR3 reads CSVEASGLQETQYF. The CDR3 DNA reads TGCAGCGTTGAGGCTAGCGGGCTCCAAGAGACCCAGTACTTC.

The rearrangement joins TRBV6-5 to TRBJ2-7, with D unclear. The CDR3 extends over 12 amino acids. Germline-derived CDR1 and CDR2 are MNHEY and SVGAGI. V lost 5 bases to trimming and J lost 5 bases, with 10 bases between them. CDR3 sequence reads: CASSEDEDEQYF. As DNA, the CDR3 is TGTGCCAGCAGTGAGGACGAGGACGAGCAGTACTTC.

This clonotype was picked up a small number of times. This chain connects TRBV7-9 to TRBJ1-2; D is undetermined. The germline V gene has CDR1 SEHNR and CDR2 FQNEAQ (reference sequence). Trimming took 5 bases from V and 4 from J, leaving 17 bases between them. This CDR3 spans 15 amino acids. CDR3 in DNA: TGTGCCAGCAGCCCAGCCAGGACGAATGTCTATGGCTACACCTTC. Encoded protein: CASSPARTNVYGYTF.

This clonotype was seen a handful of times. The V call is TRBV9, the J call TRBJ2-5; 9 bases fit TRBD2. Per the germline V gene, CDR1 is SGDLS and CDR2 is YYNGEE. Trimming removed 0 bases from V and 11 bases from J; junction bases left unmatched: 8. This CDR3 has 14 amino acids. CDR3 region: CASSVDQRGVKQYF. The CDR3 DNA reads TGTGCCAGCAGCGTAGATCAGCGGGGGGTCAAGCAGTACTTC.